The 32 T cell receptor beta chains presented below share a single source sample, sequenced in a study of cytomegalovirus exposure and HLA in healthy donors. Use of 60 Vbeta and 13 Jbeta primers characterized the PCR. Clones were sequenced by immunoSEQ multiplex PCR, and TCRdb holds only the in-frame ones, with some missing. This table has tens of thousands of clones, roughly four fifths appearing once. What was sequenced was PBMCs. The receptors stem from a male donor in good health and CMV-seropositive.

This clone was seen just once. This chain joins TRBV5-1 and TRBJ2-2, with a possible D match to TRBD2 (5 bases). CDR3 length equals 15 residues. The V end lost 7 bases, the J end lost 1 base, and 14 bases lay between the germline ends. Germline V gene data show CDR1 as SGHRS and CDR2 as YFSETQ. DNA for the CDR3: TGCGCCAGCCTTCCCGTCCGGGGGAACACCGGGGAGCTGTTTTTT. This translates into CASLPVRGNTGELFF.

J is TRBJ1-2 and V is TRBV10-2, with 12 bases fitting TRBD1. Losses at the gene ends were 7 bases for V and 4 bases for J; bases not matched to a gene: 7. The CDR3 spans 15 residues. CDR1 WSHSY and CDR2 SAAADI come from the germline V gene. The CDR3 sequence: CASTSPGQGAYGYTF. CDR3 bases: TGCGCCAGCACCTCACCGGGACAGGGGGCCTATGGCTACACCTTC.

The genes are TRBV5-1 and TRBJ2-7; D is undetermined. Germline V CDR1 and CDR2: SGHRS, YFSETQ. This CDR3 has 14 residues. V lost 4 bases and J 0 bases, leaving 11 bases between the germline ends. The CDR3 reads CASSKQVNSYEQYF. The CDR3 DNA reads as TGCGCCAGCAGCAAGCAGGTTAACTCCTACGAGCAGTACTTC. Filled out from reference TRBV5-1 and TRBJ2-7, the complete variable domain reads KAGVTQTPRYLIKTRGQQVTLSCSPISGHRSVSWYQQTPGQGLQFLFEYFSETQRNKGNFPGRFSGRQFSNSRSEMNVSTLELGDSALYLCASSKQVNSYEQYFGPGTRLTVT.

The chain recombines TRBV2 with TRBJ2-1; tentative D call: TRBD2 (7 bases). The CDR3 is made up of 15 amino acids. The V end lost 6 bases, the J end lost 3 bases, and 15 bases lay between the germline ends. CDR1 and CDR2 (germline): SNHLY, FYNNEI. CDR3 in amino acids: CASSRSGDNYNEQFF. The DNA for the CDR3 is TGTGCCAGCAGCCGGAGCGGGGACAACTACAATGAGCAGTTCTTC.

This clone was counted a few times. The rearrangement links TRBV5-6 to TRBJ2-7; D perhaps matches TRBD1 (6 bases). V lost 0 bases and J lost 2, with 12 bases in between. CDR3 length equals 15 residues. Germline values: CDR1 SGHDT, CDR2 YYEEEE. CDR3 coding DNA: TGTGCCAGCAGCTTGGGGGCCAGGACAGCCTACGAGCAGTACTTC. Amino acid sequence: CASSLGARTAYEQYF.

This chain links TRBV27 with TRBJ2-2, with 11 bases matching TRBD2. Germline V lookup: CDR1 MNHEY, CDR2 SMNVEV (reference sequence). Losses at the gene ends were 5 bases for V and 2 bases for J; bases not matched to a gene: 10. The CDR3 sequence is 18 residues long. The CDR3 spells CASSGSSGRSPNTGELFF. In nucleotides, the CDR3 is TGTGCCAGCAGTGGTTCTAGCGGGAGGTCCCCAAACACCGGGGAGCTGTTTTTT.

The J gene is TRBJ2-1, the V gene TRBV27; 12 bases align to TRBD2. The CDR3 runs 16 residues. Germline V lookup: CDR1 MNHEY, CDR2 SMNVEV (reference sequence). After removal of 3 bases from V and 1 base from J, the junction contained 1 base not matched to a gene. This CDR3 is CASSFGLAGSYNEQFF. Here the CDR3 DNA reads TGTGCCAGCAGTTTCGGACTAGCGGGATCCTACAATGAGCAGTTCTTC.

The chain links TRBV10-3 to TRBJ2-3; D is undetermined. Looked up from germline, CDR1 is ENHRY and CDR2 is SYGVKD. V was cut by 10 bases and J by 6 bases, with 8 bases left in between. The CDR3 is 10 residues long. The CDR3 protein is CASSRDTQYF. CDR3 bases: TGTGCCAGCAGCAGGGATACGCAGTATTTT.

This chain links TRBV30 with TRBJ2-3, with 7 bases lining up with TRBD1. This CDR3 comprises 16 residues. V lost 1 base and J lost 0; bases outside the gene matches: 7. CDR1 is GTSNPN, CDR2 SVGIG, per germline (reference sequence). This chain's CDR3 is CAWSGQGHASTDTQYF. The CDR3 bases are TGTGCCTGGAGTGGACAGGGACACGCTAGCACAGATACGCAGTATTTT.

The J gene is TRBJ1-4, the V gene TRBV18; 8 bases match TRBD1. This CDR3 is built from 15 residues. Trimming cost V 4 bases and J 3 bases; bases outside gene matches: 4. CDR1 is KGHSH, CDR2 LQKENI, per germline. The CDR3, as DNA: TGTGCCAGCTCACAGCTACAGGGGGCTAATGAAAAACTGTTTTTT. Its translation: CASSQLQGANEKLFF.

The chain links TRBV9 to TRBJ2-2; D is perhaps TRBD2 (6 bases). CDR3 length: 12 residues. V lost 5 bases, J lost 7 bases, and 9 bases lay in between. Germline lookup yields CDR1 SGDLS and CDR2 YYNGEE. CDR3 sequence: CASRRELGELFF. The CDR3 nucleotides are TGTGCCAGCAGACGGGAGCTCGGGGAGCTGTTTTTT. The whole variable domain, remainder taken from reference TRBV9 and TRBJ2-2, is DSGVTQTPKHLITATGQRVTLRCSPRSGDLSVYWYQQSLDQGLQFLIQYYNGEERAKGNILERFSAQQFPDLHSELNLSSLELGDSALYFCASRRELGELFFGEGSRLTVL.

The rearrangement uses TRBV7-9 and TRBJ2-1; D perhaps matches TRBD1 (6 bases). The V end was cut by 4 bases, the J end by 8 bases, with 12 bases between. Germline V gene sequence: CDR1 SEHNR, CDR2 FQNEAQ (reference sequence). The CDR3 totals 13 residues. The CDR3 DNA sequence: TGTGCCAGCAGCTCTCAGGGGTCCGATGAGCAGTTCTTC. Protein: CASSSQGSDEQFF. Supplemented by reference TRBV7-9 and TRBJ2-1, the full variable domain reads DTGVSQNPRHKITKRGQNVTFRCDPISEHNRLYWYRQTLGQGPEFLTYFQNEAQLEKSRLLSDRFSAERPKGSFSTLEIQRTEQGDSAMYLCASSSQGSDEQFFGPGTRLTVL.

The V call is TRBV6-1, the J call TRBJ1-5; 7 positions match TRBD1. This CDR3 region has 16 residues. The germline gives CDR1 MNHNS, CDR2 SASEGT. V was clipped by 4 bases and J by 2 bases; unmatched bases: 8. CDR3: CASSAWTGQGNQPQHF. The CDR3 DNA is TGTGCCAGCAGTGCGTGGACAGGTCAGGGCAATCAGCCCCAGCATTTT.

The genes are TRBV30 and TRBJ2-2; D might be TRBD1 (5 bases). The CDR3 extends over 15 amino acids. CDR1 is GTSNPN and CDR2 is SVGIG in the germline V gene (reference sequence). V was clipped by 1 base and J by 3 bases, with 12 bases between them. The CDR3 nucleotides read TGTGCCTGGAGTGACGATTTCAGGGACACCGGGGAGCTGTTTTTT. This translates into CAWSDDFRDTGELFF.

This clone was found a few times. CDR3 region: CASSLRGEQYF. The CDR3, as DNA: TGTGCCAGCAGTCTAAGAGGTGAGCAGTACTTC. The V and J genes are TRBV6-6 and TRBJ2-7; no definite D call. From germline, CDR1 is MNHNY and CDR2 SVGAGI (reference sequence). V dropped 5 bases and J dropped 7 bases, with 9 bases sitting between them. The CDR3 loop spans 11 amino acids.

The chain has TRBV13 and TRBJ1-4; D remains unclear. V gave up 4 bases and J gave up 1 base, with 7 bases separating them. The CDR3 consists of 14 residues. Germline V CDR1 and CDR2: PRHDT, FYEKMQ (reference sequence). Here the CDR3 DNA reads TGTGCCAGCAGCTACGCGGGAACTAATGAAAAACTGTTTTTT. Its translation is CASSYAGTNEKLFF. Full variable domain (missing parts from reference TRBV13 and TRBJ1-4): AAGVIQSPRHLIKEKRETATLKCYPIPRHDTVYWYQQGPGQDPQFLISFYEKMQSDKGSIPDRFSAQQFSDYHSELNMSSLELGDSALYFCASSYAGTNEKLFFGSGTQLSVL.

This clone was seen a handful of times. A much larger clonotype is one base distant, so this may be a read error. Other DNA sequences in this specimen translate into the identical CDR3. CDR3 DNA sequence: TGCGCCAGCAGCCGAAGGGGCAATGAAAAACTGTTTTTT. Amino acids: CASSRRGNEKLFF. J is TRBJ1-4 and V is TRBV5-1; a possible D gene is TRBD1 (5 bases). The germline V gene encodes CDR1 SGHRS and CDR2 YFSETQ. Between the trimmed V and J ends, which lost 4 bases and 5 bases, there was a span of 9 bases. CDR3 size: 13 residues.

The gene calls are TRBV10-3 and TRBJ2-7; 14 bases map to TRBD2. Germline trimming cut 4 bases from V and 0 bases from J; bases unmatched to any gene: 2. The CDR3 extends over 16 amino acids. CDR1 and CDR2 (germline): ENHRY, SYGVKD. The CDR3 DNA reads TGTGCCATCAGTGGCGGGACTAGCGGGGGCTCCTACGAGCAGTACTTC. Its translation is CAISGGTSGGSYEQYF.

This CDR3 is CASSLVRDTGELFF. CDR3 sequence (DNA): TGTGCCAGCAGCTTAGTACGGGATACCGGGGAGCTGTTTTTT. The chain carries TRBV7-9 and TRBJ2-2; perhaps TRBD2 as D (5 bases). Germline assignment: CDR1 SEHNR and CDR2 FQNEAQ (reference sequence). The length of the CDR3 is 14 residues. With 1 base removed from V and 5 bases from J, the gap between germline ends came to 8 bases. The full variable domain, completed using reference TRBV7-9 and TRBJ2-2, is DTGVSQNPRHKITKRGQNVTFRCDPISEHNRLYWYRQTLGQGPEFLTYFQNEAQLEKSRLLSDRFSAERPKGSFSTLEIQRTEQGDSAMYLCASSLVRDTGELFFGEGSRLTVL.

The chain has TRBV5-1 and TRBJ2-1; 11 bases map to TRBD2. Germline assignment: CDR1 SGHRS and CDR2 YFSETQ. The CDR3 is made up of 17 amino acids. Losses at the gene ends were 0 bases for V and 4 bases for J; bases not matched to a gene: 6. CDR3 sequence (DNA): TGCGCCAGCAGCTTGGTGATCCGACTAGCGGGGTACAATGAGCAGTTCTTC. Protein sequence: CASSLVIRLAGYNEQFF. The full variable domain, with the rest looked up from reference TRBV5-1 and TRBJ2-1, is KAGVTQTPRYLIKTRGQQVTLSCSPISGHRSVSWYQQTPGQGLQFLFEYFSETQRNKGNFPGRFSGRQFSNSRSEMNVSTLELGDSALYLCASSLVIRLAGYNEQFFGPGTRLTVL.

The rearrangement uses TRBV10-2 and TRBJ2-2, with TRBD1 matching 10 bases. V was clipped by 5 bases and J by 5 bases; unmatched bases: 5. Germline CDR1 is WSHSY and CDR2 is SAAADI. This CDR3 comprises 15 residues. CDR3 in amino acids: CASSTRQGATGELFF. CDR3 nucleotide sequence: TGCGCCAGCAGTACCCGACAGGGGGCGACCGGGGAGCTGTTTTTT.

This clone was observed a single time. V usage is TRBV4-3 and J usage is TRBJ1-4; no definite D call. CDR3 length: 14 amino acids. V lost 0 bases, J lost 8 bases, and 10 bases lay in between. CDR1 LGHNA and CDR2 YSLEER come from the germline V gene. The CDR3 reads CASSQDPNEEKLFF. The CDR3 DNA is TGCGCCAGCAGCCAAGATCCTAATGAGGAAAAACTGTTTTTT.

This clone was seen a handful of times. The chain couples TRBV19 to TRBJ1-4; the match to TRBD1 covers 11 bases. This CDR3 has 17 amino acids. Per germline, CDR1 LNHDA and CDR2 SQIVND (reference sequence). V trimming: 5 bases; J trimming: 10 bases; junction bases outside the gene matches: 15. CDR3 sequence reads: CASSPRTGGPPGGKLFF. The CDR3 DNA is TGTGCCAGTAGTCCCCGGACAGGGGGCCCGCCCGGGGGAAAACTGTTTTTT.

The chain links TRBV5-4 to TRBJ1-6, with 7 positions matching TRBD1. CDR3 length: 14 residues. Germline CDR1 is SGHNT and CDR2 is YYREEE (reference sequence). V trimming: 4 bases; J trimming: 5 bases; junction bases outside the gene matches: 3. CDR3 protein: CASSQDRNNSPLHF. The CDR3 bases are TGTGCCAGCAGCCAGGACAGGAATAATTCACCCCTCCACTTT. Variable domain in full (rest from reference TRBV5-4 and TRBJ1-6): ETGVTQSPTHLIKTRGQQVTLRCSSQSGHNTVSWYQQALGQGPQFIFQYYREEENGRGNFPPRFSGLQFPNYSSELNVNALELDDSALYLCASSQDRNNSPLHFGNGTRLTVT.

This sequence joins TRBV6-1 and TRBJ1-5; 7 bases match TRBD1. The CDR3 sequence is 16 residues long. Germline V gene data show CDR1 as MNHNS and CDR2 as SASEGT. V was pared by 6 bases and J by 7 bases, with 15 bases of the junction left unmatched. As DNA, the CDR3 is TGTGCCAGCAGGGAACTTAGACAGGGCCAGAGGCAGCCCCAGCATTTT. Its translation is CASRELRQGQRQPQHF.

The chain combines TRBV25-1 with TRBJ2-1; D may be TRBD1 (5 bases). The V gene's germline CDR1 is MGHDK and CDR2 SYGVNS. There are 15 residues in the CDR3. Trimming took 4 bases from V and 3 from J, leaving 13 bases between them. The CDR3: CASSGAGQGYNEQFF. The CDR3 bases are TGTGCCAGCAGTGGGGCTGGGCAGGGCTACAATGAGCAGTTCTTC.

The V call is TRBV5-1, the J call TRBJ1-2; 8 bases fit TRBD1. V dropped 2 bases and J dropped 8; count of bases not matched to a gene: 8. The CDR3 length is 14 residues. CDR1 is SGHRS and CDR2 is YFSETQ in the germline V gene. In nucleotides, the CDR3 is TGCGCCAGCAGCTTAACGCAGGGGGCAGAGGGCTACACCTTC. It translates to CASSLTQGAEGYTF.

This chain joins TRBV20-1 and TRBJ2-4, with D possibly being TRBD2 (6 bases). The V gene lost 7 bases and the J gene lost 8 bases, with 12 bases spanning the gap. Germline-derived CDR1 and CDR2 are DFQATT and SNEGSKA (reference sequence). This CDR3 region has 11 residues. The CDR3 DNA sequence: TGCAGTGTACGGAGGGCCTACATTCAGTACTTC. Amino acid sequence: CSVRRAYIQYF.

The chain recombines TRBV18 with TRBJ2-5; TRBD1 agrees at 9 bases. V lost 4 bases to trimming and J lost 3 bases; unmatched junction nucleotides: 6. Germline-derived CDR1 and CDR2 are KGHSH and LQKENI. This CDR3 comprises 15 residues. The DNA for the CDR3 is TGTGCCAGCTCACGTTCCGGGACAGGGAAAGAGACCCAGTACTTC. It specifies CASSRSGTGKETQYF.

The chain links TRBV5-5 to TRBJ1-1, with D unclear. The CDR3 extends over 17 amino acids. CDR1 and CDR2 from the germline V gene are SGHKS and YYEKEE (reference sequence). V was cut by 1 base and J by 1 base, with 17 bases left in between. CDR3: CASSLRAGVASNTEAFF. CDR3 bases: TGTGCCAGCAGCTTGAGGGCCGGGGTCGCGTCGAACACTGAAGCTTTCTTT. Complete variable domain (other parts from reference TRBV5-5 and TRBJ1-1): DAGVTQSPTHLIKTRGQQVTLRCSPISGHKSVSWYQQVLGQGPQFIFQYYEKEERGRGNFPDRFSARQFPNYSSELNVNALLLGDSALYLCASSLRAGVASNTEAFFGQGTRLTVV.

The chain carries TRBV21-1 and TRBJ2-5; the listed D gene, TRBD2, was not tested against the DNA. TRBV21-1 is termed a pseudogene. CDR3 length equals 13 residues. The CDR3 nucleotides read TGTGCCAGCAGCAAAGTGGCGGGGGAGACCCAGTACTTC. It specifies CASSKVAGETQYF.

The chain combines TRBV7-2 with TRBJ1-4; the D is unclear. The germline V and J ends were trimmed by 3 bases and 7 bases, with 12 bases remaining between them. The CDR3 is 14 residues long. Per the germline V gene, CDR1 is SGHTA and CDR2 is FQGNSA. In DNA form, the CDR3 reads TGTGCCAGCAGCTTTCCGGGATCCGGTGAAAAACTGTTTTTT. It specifies CASSFPGSGEKLFF.